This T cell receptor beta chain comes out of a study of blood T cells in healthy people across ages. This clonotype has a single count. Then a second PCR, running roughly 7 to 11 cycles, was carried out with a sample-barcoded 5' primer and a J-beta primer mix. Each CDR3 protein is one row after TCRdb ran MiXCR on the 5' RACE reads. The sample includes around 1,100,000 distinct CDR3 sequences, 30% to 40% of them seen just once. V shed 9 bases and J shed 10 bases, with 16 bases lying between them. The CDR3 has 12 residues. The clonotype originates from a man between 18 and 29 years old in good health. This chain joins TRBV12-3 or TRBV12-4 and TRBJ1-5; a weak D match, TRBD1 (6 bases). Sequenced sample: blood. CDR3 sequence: CASRGGPPPQHF. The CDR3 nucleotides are TGTGCCAGTCGGGGGGGGCCACCTCCCCAGCATTTT.